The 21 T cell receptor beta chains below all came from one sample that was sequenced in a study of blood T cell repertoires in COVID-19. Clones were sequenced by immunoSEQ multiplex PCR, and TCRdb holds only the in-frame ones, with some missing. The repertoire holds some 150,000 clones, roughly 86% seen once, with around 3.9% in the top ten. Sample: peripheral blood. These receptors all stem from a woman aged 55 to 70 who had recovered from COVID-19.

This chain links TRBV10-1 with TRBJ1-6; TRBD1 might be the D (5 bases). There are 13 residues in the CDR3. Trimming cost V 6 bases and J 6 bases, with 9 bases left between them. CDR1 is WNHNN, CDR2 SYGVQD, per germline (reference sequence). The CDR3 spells CASSGQINSPLHF. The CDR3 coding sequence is TGCGCCAGCAGCGGACAAATTAATTCACCCCTCCACTTT.

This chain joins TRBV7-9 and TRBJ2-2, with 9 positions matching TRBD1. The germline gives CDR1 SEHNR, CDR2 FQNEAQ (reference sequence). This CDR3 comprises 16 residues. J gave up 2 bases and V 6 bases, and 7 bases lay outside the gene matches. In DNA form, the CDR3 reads TGTGCCAGCAGACGTCCGGGACAGGGCAACACCGGGGAGCTGTTTTTT. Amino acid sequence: CASRRPGQGNTGELFF.

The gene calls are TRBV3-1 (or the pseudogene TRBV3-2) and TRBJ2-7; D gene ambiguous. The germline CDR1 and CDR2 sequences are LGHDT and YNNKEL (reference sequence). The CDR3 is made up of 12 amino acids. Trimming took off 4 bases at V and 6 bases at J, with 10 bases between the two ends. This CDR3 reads CASSPLGAEQYF. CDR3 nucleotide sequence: TGTGCCAGCAGCCCCCTAGGAGCCGAGCAGTACTTC.

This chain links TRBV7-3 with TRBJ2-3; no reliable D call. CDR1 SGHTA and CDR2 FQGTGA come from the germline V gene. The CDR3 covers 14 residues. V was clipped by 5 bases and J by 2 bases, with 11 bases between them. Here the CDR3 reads CASSPSGSTDTQYF. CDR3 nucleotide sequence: TGTGCCAGCAGCCCTTCAGGCTCCACAGATACGCAGTATTTT.

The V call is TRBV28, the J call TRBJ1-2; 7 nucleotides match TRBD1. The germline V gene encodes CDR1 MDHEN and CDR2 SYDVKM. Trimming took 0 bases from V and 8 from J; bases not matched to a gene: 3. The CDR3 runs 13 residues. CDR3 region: CASSLWIQGGYTF. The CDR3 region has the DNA TGTGCCAGCAGTTTATGGATACAGGGGGGCTACACCTTC.

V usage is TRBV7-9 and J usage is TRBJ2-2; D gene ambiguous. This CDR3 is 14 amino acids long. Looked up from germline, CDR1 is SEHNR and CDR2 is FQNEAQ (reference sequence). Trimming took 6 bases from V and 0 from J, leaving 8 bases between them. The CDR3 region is CASRSQANTGELFF. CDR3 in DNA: TGTGCCAGCAGATCCCAGGCGAACACCGGGGAGCTGTTTTTT.

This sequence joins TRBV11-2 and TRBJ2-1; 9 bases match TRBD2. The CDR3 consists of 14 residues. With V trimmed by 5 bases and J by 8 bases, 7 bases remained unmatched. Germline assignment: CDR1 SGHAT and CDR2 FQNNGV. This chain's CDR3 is CASSQIAGADEQFF. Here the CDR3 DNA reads TGTGCCAGCAGCCAGATAGCGGGGGCCGATGAGCAGTTCTTC.

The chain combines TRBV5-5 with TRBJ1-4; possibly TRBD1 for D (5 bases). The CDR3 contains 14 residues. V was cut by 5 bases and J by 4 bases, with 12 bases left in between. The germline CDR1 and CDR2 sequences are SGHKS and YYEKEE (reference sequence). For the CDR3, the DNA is TGTGCCAGCAGTCTAAGACAGAGTAATGAAAAACTGTTTTTT. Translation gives CASSLRQSNEKLFF. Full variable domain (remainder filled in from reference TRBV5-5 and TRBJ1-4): DAGVTQSPTHLIKTRGQQVTLRCSPISGHKSVSWYQQVLGQGPQFIFQYYEKEERGRGNFPDRFSARQFPNYSSELNVNALLLGDSALYLCASSLRQSNEKLFFGSGTQLSVL.

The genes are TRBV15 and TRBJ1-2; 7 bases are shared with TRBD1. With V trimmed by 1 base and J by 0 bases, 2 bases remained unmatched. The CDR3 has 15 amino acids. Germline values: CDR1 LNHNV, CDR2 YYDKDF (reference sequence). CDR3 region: CATSRVGQANYGYTF. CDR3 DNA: TGTGCCACCAGCAGAGTCGGACAGGCTAACTATGGCTACACCTTC.

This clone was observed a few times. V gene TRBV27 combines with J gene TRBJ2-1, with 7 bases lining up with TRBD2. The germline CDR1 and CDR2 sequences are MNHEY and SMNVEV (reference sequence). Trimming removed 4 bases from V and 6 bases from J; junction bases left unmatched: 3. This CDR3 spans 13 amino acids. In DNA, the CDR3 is TGTGCCAGCAGTTGGGGCGGGGGCAATGAGCAGTTCTTC. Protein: CASSWGGGNEQFF.

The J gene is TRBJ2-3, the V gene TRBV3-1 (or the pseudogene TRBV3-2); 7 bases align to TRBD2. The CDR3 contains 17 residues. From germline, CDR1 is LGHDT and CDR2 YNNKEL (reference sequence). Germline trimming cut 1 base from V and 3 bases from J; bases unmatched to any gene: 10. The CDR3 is CASSQGRRTSVTDTQYF. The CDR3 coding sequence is TGTGCCAGCAGCCAAGGCCGAAGAACTAGCGTGACAGATACGCAGTATTTT.

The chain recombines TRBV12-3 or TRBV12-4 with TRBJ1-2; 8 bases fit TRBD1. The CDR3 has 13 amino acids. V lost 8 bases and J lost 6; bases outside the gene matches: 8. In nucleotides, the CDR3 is TGTGCCAGCCAGCCGGACAGGGCCAATGGCTACACCTTC. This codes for CASQPDRANGYTF.

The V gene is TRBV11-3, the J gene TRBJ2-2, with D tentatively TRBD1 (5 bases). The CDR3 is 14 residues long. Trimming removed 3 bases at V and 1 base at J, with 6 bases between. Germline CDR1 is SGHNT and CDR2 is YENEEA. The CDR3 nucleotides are TGTGCCAGCAGCTTTACAGGGAACACCGGGGAGCTGTTTTTT. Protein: CASSFTGNTGELFF.

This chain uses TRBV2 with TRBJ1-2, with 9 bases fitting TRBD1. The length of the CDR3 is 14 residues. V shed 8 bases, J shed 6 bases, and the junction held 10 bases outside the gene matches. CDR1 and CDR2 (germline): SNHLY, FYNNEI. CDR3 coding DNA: TGTGCCAGCTCACCCTCCCGGGACAGGGATGGCTACACCTTC. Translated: CASSPSRDRDGYTF. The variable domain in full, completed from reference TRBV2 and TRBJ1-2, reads EPEVTQTPSHQVTQMGQEVILRCVPISNHLYFYWYRQILGQKVEFLVSFYNNEISEKSEIFDDQFSVERPDGSNFTLKIRSTKLEDSAMYFCASSPSRDRDGYTFGSGTRLTVV.

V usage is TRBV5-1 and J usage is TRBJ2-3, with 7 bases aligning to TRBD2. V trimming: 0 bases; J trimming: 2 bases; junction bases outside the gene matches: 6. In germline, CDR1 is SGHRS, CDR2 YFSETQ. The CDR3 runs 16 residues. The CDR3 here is CASSLEPSGTTDTQYF. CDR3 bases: TGCGCCAGCAGCTTGGAGCCTAGCGGTACCACAGATACGCAGTATTTT.

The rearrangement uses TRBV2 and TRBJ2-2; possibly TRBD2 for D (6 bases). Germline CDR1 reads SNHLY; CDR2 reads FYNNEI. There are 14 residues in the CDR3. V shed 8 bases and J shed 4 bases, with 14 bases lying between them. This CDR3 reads CASVGGWGTGELFF. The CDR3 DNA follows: TGTGCCAGCGTCGGGGGATGGGGCACCGGGGAGCTGTTTTTT.

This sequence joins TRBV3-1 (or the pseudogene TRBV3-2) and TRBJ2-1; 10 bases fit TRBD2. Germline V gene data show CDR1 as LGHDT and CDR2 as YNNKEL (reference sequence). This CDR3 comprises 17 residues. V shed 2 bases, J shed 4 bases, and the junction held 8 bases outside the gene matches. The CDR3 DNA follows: TGTGCCAGCAGCCAATACTCTAGCGGGGGAGTATACAATGAGCAGTTCTTC. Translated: CASSQYSSGGVYNEQFF.

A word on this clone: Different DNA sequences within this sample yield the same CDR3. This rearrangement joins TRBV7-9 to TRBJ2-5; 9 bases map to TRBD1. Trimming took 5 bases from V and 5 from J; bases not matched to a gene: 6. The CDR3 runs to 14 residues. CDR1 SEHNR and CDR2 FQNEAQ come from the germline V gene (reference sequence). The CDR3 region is CASSQGTGRETQYF. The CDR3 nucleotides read TGTGCCAGCAGCCAGGGGACAGGGCGGGAGACCCAGTACTTC.

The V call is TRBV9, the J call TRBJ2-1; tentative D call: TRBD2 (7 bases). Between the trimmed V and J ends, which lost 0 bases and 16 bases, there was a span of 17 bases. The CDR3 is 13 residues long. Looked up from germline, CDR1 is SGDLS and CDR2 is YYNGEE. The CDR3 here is CASSVAERGGEFF. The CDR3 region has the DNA TGTGCCAGCAGCGTAGCCGAGAGGGGGGGTGAATTCTTC. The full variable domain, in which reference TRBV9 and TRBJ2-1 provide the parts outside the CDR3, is DSGVTQTPKHLITATGQRVTLRCSPRSGDLSVYWYQQSLDQGLQFLIQYYNGEERAKGNILERFSAQQFPDLHSELNLSSLELGDSALYFCASSVAERGGEFFGPGTRLTVL.

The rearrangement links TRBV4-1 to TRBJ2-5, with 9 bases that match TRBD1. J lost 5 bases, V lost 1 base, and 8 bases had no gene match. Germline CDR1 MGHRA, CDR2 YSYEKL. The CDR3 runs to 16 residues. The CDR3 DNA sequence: TGCGCCAGCAGCCAAGGGGGACAGGGATTCTTGGAGACCCAGTACTTC. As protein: CASSQGGQGFLETQYF.

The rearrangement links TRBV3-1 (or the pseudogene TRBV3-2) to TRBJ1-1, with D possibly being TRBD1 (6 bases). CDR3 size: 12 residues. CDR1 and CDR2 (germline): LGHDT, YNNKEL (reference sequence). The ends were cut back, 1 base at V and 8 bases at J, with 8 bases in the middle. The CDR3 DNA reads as TGTGCCAGCAGCCAAGGAGACAGGGAAGCTTTCTTT. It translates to CASSQGDREAFF.